Each of the 26 T cell receptor beta chains below was sequenced from the same sample in a study of T cell repertoires in cytomegalovirus infection. TCRdb re-called the reads through MiXCR, storing one row per CDR3 protein. The table has about 190,000 distinct CDR3 sequences, roughly 9% seen once. Sample: PBMCs. All receptors derive from a human donor in good health (CMV status not recorded). Some clones in this sample may be carry-over from other donors' samples.

The chain carries TRBV6-1 and TRBJ2-3; no clear D gene. CDR1 is MNHNS and CDR2 is SASEGT in the germline V gene. The CDR3 is 12 residues long. V was clipped by 8 bases and J by 13 bases, with 19 bases between them. The CDR3 is CASRTRTDLEYF. CDR3 sequence (DNA): TGTGCCAGCCGAACGAGGACGGATCTGGAGTATTTT.

In its sample, this clonotype was seen many times. V and J are TRBV6-2 or TRBV6-3 and TRBJ1-1; D call uncertain. Trimming took off 0 bases at V and 1 base at J, with 9 bases between the two ends. The CDR3 extends over 15 amino acids. The germline CDR1 and CDR2 sequences are MNHEY and SVGEGT. CDR3 DNA: TGTGCCAGCAGTTACTCGATCGGAAAGAACACTGAAGCTTTCTTT. It yields the protein CASSYSIGKNTEAFF.

This clonotype was detected many times. The chain employs TRBV23-1 and TRBJ2-5, with D perhaps matching TRBD2 (5 bases). TRBV23-1 is placed among ORFs of uncertain function. This CDR3 region has 16 residues. Trimming stripped 0 bases from V and 0 bases from J, with 11 bases between. The CDR3 is CASSQSGGPYQETQYF. The CDR3 nucleotides are TGCGCCAGCAGTCAATCGGGCGGGCCTTACCAAGAGACCCAGTACTTC.

This clonotype was seen at least ten times. This chain joins TRBV6-2 or TRBV6-3 and TRBJ2-3, with 7 nucleotides matching TRBD1. This CDR3 region has 12 residues. The germline V gene has CDR1 MNHEY and CDR2 SVGEGT. The V and J ends lost 9 bases and 2 bases, in that order; junction bases with no gene match: 2. CDR3 region: CARDRSTDTQYF. The CDR3, as DNA: TGTGCCAGGGACAGGTCCACAGATACGCAGTATTTT.

The gene calls are TRBV10-3 and TRBJ1-1; D is ambiguous. V lost 2 bases and J 3 bases, leaving 7 bases between the germline ends. Germline assignment: CDR1 ENHRY and CDR2 SYGVKD. The CDR3 extends over 13 amino acids. DNA for the CDR3: TGTGCCATCAGTGAGGCCCAGGACACTGAAGCTTTCTTT. As protein: CAISEAQDTEAFF.

This clonotype showed up just a few times. CDR3 region: CASSYGTSGRNEQYF. Written as DNA, the CDR3 is TGTGCCAGCAGTTACGGGACTAGCGGGAGAAACGAGCAGTACTTC. The chain couples TRBV28 to TRBJ2-7; 14 bases map to TRBD2. The CDR3 consists of 15 residues. Losses at the gene ends were 4 bases for V and 5 bases for J; bases not matched to a gene: 4. The V gene's germline CDR1 is MDHEN and CDR2 SYDVKM.

For the CDR3, the DNA is TGTGCCAGCAGGTACAGGGAGGTTCAGCCCCAGCATTTT. Encoded protein: CASRYREVQPQHF. V gene TRBV28 combines with J gene TRBJ1-5; a possible D gene is TRBD1 (6 bases). The CDR3 loop spans 13 amino acids. From germline, CDR1 is MDHEN and CDR2 SYDVKM. The ends were cut back, 6 bases at V and 6 bases at J, with 12 bases in the middle. Combining the CDR3 with reference TRBV28 and TRBJ1-5 gives the whole variable domain DVKVTQSSRYLVKRTGEKVFLECVQDMDHENMFWYRQDPGLGLRLIYFSYDVKMKEKGDIPEGYSVSREKKERFSLILESASTNQTSMYLCASRYREVQPQHFGDGTRLSIL.

This clonotype was detected many times. The rearrangement joins TRBV28 to TRBJ1-1; the D is unclear. Germline V CDR1 and CDR2: MDHEN, SYDVKM. This CDR3 has 15 amino acids. Trimming shortened V by 5 bases and J by 4 bases, and 17 bases separated the two germline ends. CDR3 in DNA: TGTGCCAGCAGTACGTCTCCGGGCCAGTCCACTGAAGCTTTCTTT. Protein product: CASSTSPGQSTEAFF.

This clonotype was detected ten times or more. The chain links TRBV28 to TRBJ2-1; 7 bases map to TRBD1. CDR3 length: 14 residues. Trimming took 5 bases from V and 4 from J; bases not matched to a gene: 5. Germline V gives CDR1 MDHEN, CDR2 SYDVKM. Here the CDR3 DNA reads TGTGCCAGCAGTCTCCGGACAGGATACAATGAGCAGTTCTTC. It encodes CASSLRTGYNEQFF.

There are many counts of this clonotype. The chain combines TRBV7-6 with TRBJ1-2; 8 bases are shared with TRBD1. After removal of 4 bases from V and 8 bases from J, the junction contained 15 bases not matched to a gene. The CDR3 runs to 16 residues. From germline, CDR1 is SGHVS and CDR2 FNYEAQ. As DNA, the CDR3 is TGTGCCAGCAGCTCAGAGGGGACAGGAAGCCTATCCGGCTACACCTTC. Amino acids: CASSSEGTGSLSGYTF.

The rearrangement uses TRBV28 and TRBJ1-1; TRBD1 agrees at 7 bases. The CDR3 consists of 12 residues. V was pared by 4 bases and J by 8 bases, with 4 bases of the junction left unmatched. The V gene's germline CDR1 is MDHEN and CDR2 SYDVKM. The CDR3: CASSSRGWEAFF. The CDR3 nucleotides are TGTGCCAGCAGTTCCAGGGGGTGGGAAGCTTTCTTT.

This sequence joins TRBV3-1 and TRBJ2-5; D gene ambiguous. With 1 base removed from V and 7 bases from J, the gap between germline ends came to 10 bases. From germline, CDR1 is LGHDT and CDR2 YNNKEL (reference sequence). This CDR3 is built from 13 residues. The CDR3 DNA follows: TGTGCCAGCAGCCAAGTAGGAGTTGGGACCCAGTACTTC. The encoded protein is CASSQVGVGTQYF.

This clonotype was recorded many times. The rearrangement links TRBV7-2 to TRBJ2-3; 8 nucleotides line up with TRBD2. Germline values: CDR1 SGHTA, CDR2 FQGNSA. Trimming at V came to 5 bases and at J to 4 bases, leaving 14 bases not matched to a gene. CDR3 length: 17 residues. The CDR3 reads CASSPQRGSGISDTQYF. For the CDR3, the DNA is TGTGCCAGCAGCCCACAGAGAGGTAGCGGGATATCAGATACGCAGTATTTT.

The chain couples TRBV10-3 to TRBJ2-1, with D perhaps given as TRBD1 or TRBD2 (6 bases each). This CDR3 contains 15 residues. V was clipped by 11 bases and J by 4 bases, with 21 bases between them. The V gene's germline CDR1 is ENHRY and CDR2 SYGVKD. The CDR3 DNA is TGTGCCGTCCAAGGCTCCGGGGGCCTATACAATGAGCAGTTCTTC. This encodes CAVQGSGGLYNEQFF.

This clonotype was seen only a few times. The chain employs TRBV6-5 and TRBJ2-3; TRBD2 agrees at 8 bases. The V and J ends lost 7 bases and 4 bases, in that order; junction bases with no gene match: 13. The germline V gene encodes CDR1 MNHEY and CDR2 SVGAGI. This CDR3 has 16 residues. CDR3 residues: CASTPALAAGADTQYF. The CDR3 DNA reads as TGTGCCAGCACCCCGGCACTGGCAGCGGGAGCAGATACGCAGTATTTT.

This clonotype was counted between two and nine times. The chain has TRBV19 and TRBJ2-5, with a tentative D call TRBD1 (6 bases). Germline-derived CDR1 and CDR2 are LNHDA and SQIVND (reference sequence). V dropped 4 bases and J dropped 6 bases, with 15 bases sitting between them. This CDR3 region has 14 residues. The CDR3 sequence: CASSTRGGLQTQYF. CDR3 sequence (DNA): TGTGCCAGTAGTACCCGTGGGGGCCTACAGACCCAGTACTTC.

This clonotype was observed a handful of times. J is TRBJ2-5 and V is TRBV24-1; no reliable D call. Trimming shortened V by 7 bases and J by 1 base, and 15 bases separated the two germline ends. Germline V gene data show CDR1 as KGHDR and CDR2 as SFDVKD. The CDR3 loop spans 15 amino acids. The CDR3 here is CATSSRKDPQETQYF. The CDR3 DNA sequence: TGTGCCACCAGCTCAAGGAAGGACCCCCAAGAGACCCAGTACTTC.

The chain links TRBV5-1 to TRBJ2-5; 14 bases agree with TRBD2. The ends lost 4 bases at V and 2 bases at J; junction bases unmatched: 7. The CDR3 spans 17 residues. The V gene's germline CDR1 is SGHRS and CDR2 YFSETQ. The CDR3 coding sequence is TGCGCCAGCAGCACGACCCGGACTAGCGGGAGGCAAGAGACCCAGTACTTC. Amino acids: CASSTTRTSGRQETQYF.

This clonotype was detected ten times or more. The chain is built from TRBV12-3 or TRBV12-4 and TRBJ1-1; tentative D call: TRBD1 (5 bases). CDR3 length equals 16 residues. Trimming cost V 2 bases and J 1 base, with 14 bases left between them. CDR3 region: CASSLRLRGKNTEAFF. The CDR3 bases are TGTGCCAGCAGTTTACGCCTTCGGGGGAAGAACACTGAAGCTTTCTTT.

This clonotype was recorded at least ten times. This chain links TRBV7-2 with TRBJ2-3; D unresolved. Per the germline V gene, CDR1 is SGHTA and CDR2 is FQGNSA. V was cut by 2 bases and J by 4 bases, with 13 bases left in between. This CDR3 is 15 amino acids long. This chain's CDR3 is CASSLSSNVADTQYF. CDR3 in DNA: TGTGCCAGCAGCTTAAGCTCTAATGTTGCAGATACGCAGTATTTT. Drawing the rest from reference TRBV7-2 and TRBJ2-3, the complete variable domain is GAGVSQSPSNKVTEKGKDVELRCDPISGHTALYWYRQSLGQGLEFLIYFQGNSAPDKSGLPSDRFSAERTGGSVSTLTIQRTQQEDSAVYLCASSLSSNVADTQYFGPGTRLTVL.

This clonotype was counted ten times or more. The V gene is TRBV5-8, the J gene TRBJ2-5; D may be TRBD1 or TRBD2 (6 bases each). The CDR3 loop spans 14 amino acids. V lost 1 base to trimming and J lost 4 bases, with 11 bases between them. In germline, CDR1 is SGHTS, CDR2 YDEGEE. This CDR3 reads CASSLKGGPETQYF. The CDR3 DNA sequence: TGTGCCAGCAGCTTGAAGGGGGGCCCAGAGACCCAGTACTTC.

This clonotype was observed at least ten times. The rearrangement uses TRBV6-2 or TRBV6-3 and TRBJ2-3; D may be TRBD1 or TRBD2 (5 bases each). Germline V gives CDR1 MNHEY, CDR2 SVGEGT. The CDR3 covers 16 residues. The V and J ends lost 6 bases and 2 bases respectively, with 18 bases between them. CDR3 in DNA: TGTGCCAGCAGCCCCGGGGCGGTCATCCTCACAGATACGCAGTATTTT. Encoded protein: CASSPGAVILTDTQYF.

This clonotype appeared many times. The V gene is TRBV7-8, the J gene TRBJ2-5; D possibly matches TRBD1 or TRBD2 (6 bases each). CDR1 SGHVS and CDR2 FQNEAQ come from the germline V gene. CDR3 length: 14 amino acids. V was shortened by 7 bases and J by 4 bases, with 16 bases between the two germline ends. This chain's CDR3 is CASMGRGAGETQYF. CDR3 coding DNA: TGTGCCAGCATGGGAAGGGGGGCGGGAGAGACCCAGTACTTC.

The chain carries TRBV12-3 or TRBV12-4 and TRBJ2-1, with unresolved D. The CDR3 runs to 14 residues. Trimming removed 3 bases at V and 5 bases at J, with 11 bases between. CDR3 DNA sequence: TGTGCCAGCAGTTTGCTCGGGCTTCACAATGAGCAGTTCTTC. Amino acids: CASSLLGLHNEQFF.

At least ten counts were recorded for this clonotype. The chain recombines TRBV7-2 with TRBJ1-1; 7 bases agree with TRBD1. Germline V gene sequence: CDR1 SGHTA, CDR2 FQGNSA. The CDR3 has 15 amino acids. V was pared by 3 bases and J by 4 bases, with 8 bases of the junction left unmatched. The CDR3 coding sequence is TGTGCCAGCAGCTTCGGGACAGCCGGACTCACTGAAGCTTTCTTT. This gives the protein CASSFGTAGLTEAFF.

CDR3 loop: CASNGGEFDEQYF. Here the CDR3 DNA reads TGTGCCAGTAACGGGGGGGAATTTGACGAGCAGTACTTC. The chain has TRBV19 and TRBJ2-7; 8 positions agree with TRBD2. Trimming cost V 7 bases and J 5 bases; bases outside gene matches: 7. Germline V gene sequence: CDR1 LNHDA, CDR2 SQIVND (reference sequence). The CDR3 has 13 residues.